This T cell receptor beta chain comes out of a study of OX40 agonist ivuxolimab in advanced cancers. Study information: Of mixed ages from about 20 to 80 and averaging about 56 years, the group was roughly 85% male.

The protocol was immunoSEQ multiplex PCR, while the TCRdb copy is restricted to in-frame clones and leaves out a portion. The top ten hold about 10% of the sample, which has 65,000 to 90,000 clones, 92% seen once. Germline CDR1 SEHNR, CDR2 FQNEAQ (reference sequence). This CDR3 is 16 amino acids long. The V end was cut by 6 bases, the J end by 1 base, with 17 bases between. The chain links TRBV7-9 to TRBJ2-3; no clear D gene. This sample comprised CD4+ or CD8+ T cells sorted from blood, obtained in a trial of the OX40 agonist ivuxolimab. This receptor was identified in an adult with an advanced solid tumor such as melanoma, head and neck, liver or kidney cancer. The CDR3 sequence is CASRAMTQPGTDTQYF. CDR3 sequence (DNA): TGTGCCAGCAGAGCCATGACCCAACCGGGCACAGATACGCAGTATTTT.